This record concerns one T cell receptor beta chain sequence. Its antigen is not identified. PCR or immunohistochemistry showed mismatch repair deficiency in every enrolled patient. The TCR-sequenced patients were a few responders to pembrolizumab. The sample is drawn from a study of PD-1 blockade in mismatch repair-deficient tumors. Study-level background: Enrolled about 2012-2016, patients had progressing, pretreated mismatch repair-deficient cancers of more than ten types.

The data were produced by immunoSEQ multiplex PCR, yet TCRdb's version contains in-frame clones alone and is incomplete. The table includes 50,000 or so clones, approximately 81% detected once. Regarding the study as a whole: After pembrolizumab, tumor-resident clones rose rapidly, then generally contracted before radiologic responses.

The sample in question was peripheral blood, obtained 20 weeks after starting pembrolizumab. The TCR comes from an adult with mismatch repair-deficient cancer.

The CDR3 sequence is CASRDVGVNEQFF. The CDR3 DNA reads TGTGCCAGCAGGGACGTAGGCGTCAATGAGCAGTTCTTC. The V call is TRBV6-6, the J call TRBJ2-1; the D is unclear. Trimming shortened V by 6 bases and J by 6 bases, and 12 bases separated the two germline ends. The V gene's germline CDR1 is MNHNY and CDR2 SVGAGI (reference sequence). CDR3 length equals 13 residues.